These 22 T cell receptor beta chains were all obtained from the same sample, sequenced in a study of T cell changes during pregnancy in multiple sclerosis. Profiling relied on immunoSEQ multiplex PCR, and the TCRdb table lists in-frame clones only, not all of them. The profile shows some 30,000 clones, 70% to 90% of them singletons. This sample comprised CD8+ T cells from peripheral blood mononuclear cells, obtained in the third trimester of pregnancy. These receptors originate from a female donor with multiple sclerosis, enrolled in a pregnancy study.

CDR3 DNA sequence: TGTGCCAGCAGTCACCCCCCCACAGGGCTCCTGAGGGGAAACACCATATATTTT. Amino acid sequence: CASSHPPTGLLRGNTIYF. V is TRBV7-9 and J is TRBJ1-3, with a possible D match to TRBD1 (6 bases). The CDR3 has 18 amino acids. With 6 bases removed from V and 4 bases from J, the gap between germline ends came to 25 bases. In germline, CDR1 is SEHNR, CDR2 FQNEAQ (reference sequence).

This chain links TRBV28 with TRBJ1-5; 7 positions agree with TRBD1. Germline loops: CDR1 MDHEN, CDR2 SYDVKM. The CDR3 has 17 residues. Unmatched junction bases numbered 7, after V lost 2 bases and J lost 0 bases. CDR3 bases: TGTGCCAGCAGTTTAGCCCGGGGACAGCTTAGCAATCAGCCCCAGCATTTT. This translates into CASSLARGQLSNQPQHF.

V usage is TRBV9 and J usage is TRBJ2-6, with D hard to call. The ends were cut back, 7 bases at V and 1 base at J, with 12 bases in the middle. The germline V gene encodes CDR1 SGDLS and CDR2 YYNGEE. This CDR3 spans 15 amino acids. The CDR3 region is CASEGDSSGANVLTF. The CDR3 nucleotides are TGTGCCAGCGAAGGTGACTCGTCTGGGGCCAACGTCCTGACTTTC.

This chain uses TRBV5-6 with TRBJ2-1, with 8 bases identical to TRBD2. Germline CDR1 and CDR2: SGHDT and YYEEEE. V gave up 7 bases and J gave up 11 bases; unmatched junction bases: 14. This CDR3 spans 14 amino acids. For the CDR3, the DNA is TGTGCCAGCGGCTCCGGGACTAGAGGGGAAAAGCAGTTCTTC. Residues: CASGSGTRGEKQFF.

The gene calls are TRBV7-9 and TRBJ1-5; 7 nucleotides match TRBD1. The V gene's germline CDR1 is SEHNR and CDR2 FQNEAQ (reference sequence). CDR3 length: 14 amino acids. The junction had 5 bases not matched to a gene; V was cut back by 5 bases and J by 4 bases. As DNA, the CDR3 is TGTGCCAGCAGCGTCGACAGGGCGAATCAGCCCCAGCATTTT. Translation: CASSVDRANQPQHF.

The chain uses TRBV5-1 and TRBJ2-7, with 8 nucleotides matching TRBD1. The CDR3 consists of 14 residues. J was trimmed by 4 bases and V by 4 bases; bases with no gene match: 7. Germline CDR1 and CDR2: SGHRS and YFSETQ. As DNA, the CDR3 is TGCGCCAGCAGCCATGGCAGGGGGCGGTACGAGCAGTACTTC. It codes for CASSHGRGRYEQYF.

In its sample, this clone is medium-sized (0.01 to 0.1%). The rearrangement joins TRBV5-1 to TRBJ2-1; 8 bases agree with TRBD1. This CDR3 region has 13 residues. Germline-derived CDR1 and CDR2 are SGHRS and YFSETQ. The V gene end was trimmed by 2 bases and the J gene end by 6 bases; junction bases not matched to a gene: 1. The DNA of the CDR3 is TGCGCCAGCAGCTTACAGGGGGGCAATGAGCAGTTCTTC. As protein: CASSLQGGNEQFF.

The genes are TRBV4-1 and TRBJ1-2; 10 bases map to TRBD1. Looked up from germline, CDR1 is MGHRA and CDR2 is YSYEKL. This CDR3 is 16 amino acids long. The ends lost 0 bases at V and 7 bases at J; junction bases unmatched: 8. This CDR3 reads CASSQDSGQGLIGYTF. The CDR3 DNA reads as TGCGCCAGCAGCCAAGATTCGGGACAGGGGTTGATTGGCTACACCTTC.

J is TRBJ2-1 and V is TRBV27; a weak D match, TRBD2 (6 bases). The CDR3 consists of 14 residues. Germline assignment: CDR1 MNHEY and CDR2 SMNVEV (reference sequence). V dropped 11 bases and J dropped 7 bases, with 21 bases sitting between them. The CDR3 nucleotides are TGTGCCGCCTCGGAGCGGGCGTCTCGGAATGAGCAGTTCTTC. Translation: CAASERASRNEQFF.

This rearrangement joins TRBV27 to TRBJ1-5, with TRBD1 as a possible D gene (5 bases). This CDR3 has 15 residues. Germline loops: CDR1 MNHEY, CDR2 SMNVEV (reference sequence). The ends were cut back, 5 bases at V and 1 base at J, with 12 bases in the middle. The CDR3 coding sequence is TGTGCCAGCAGTCCCCGTAGACAGAGCAATCAGCCCCAGCATTTT. Translated: CASSPRRQSNQPQHF.

The chain uses TRBV27 and TRBJ2-1; TRBD2 aligns across 13 bases. V dropped 5 bases and J dropped 3; count of bases not matched to a gene: 7. In germline, CDR1 is MNHEY, CDR2 SMNVEV (reference sequence). This CDR3 has 17 amino acids. The CDR3 sequence: CASSTSGRAYYYNEQFF. CDR3 in DNA: TGTGCCAGCAGTACTAGCGGGAGGGCCTACTACTACAATGAGCAGTTCTTC.

This clone was counted a single time. The chain is built from TRBV9 and TRBJ2-5; D is ambiguous. Trimming pared 0 bases from V and 1 base from J, leaving 10 bases between. Per the germline V gene, CDR1 is SGDLS and CDR2 is YYNGEE. This CDR3 is 15 amino acids long. The DNA for the CDR3 is TGTGCCAGCAGCGTAGACGACACTCCCCAAGAGACCCAGTACTTC. It encodes CASSVDDTPQETQYF.

The V and J genes are TRBV4-2 and TRBJ2-1, with TRBD1 as a possible D gene (6 bases). V was clipped by 0 bases and J by 1 base, with 7 bases between them. Germline V CDR1 and CDR2: LGHNA, YNFKEQ. CDR3 size: 15 residues. The CDR3 nucleotides are TGTGCCAGCAGCCAAGATACAGGGTCCTACAATGAGCAGTTCTTC. This translates into CASSQDTGSYNEQFF.

By share, this clone ranks as medium-sized (0.01 to 0.1%). CDR3 protein: CASSLLLSGNEQFF. CDR3 DNA: TGTGCCAGCAGTTTACTACTCTCTGGGAATGAGCAGTTCTTC. V and J are TRBV6-5 and TRBJ2-1; D uncertain. The V end was cut by 4 bases, the J end by 7 bases, with 14 bases between. The CDR3 spans 14 residues. CDR1 is MNHEY, CDR2 SVGAGI, per germline.

This clone has just a few counts. V and J are TRBV28 and TRBJ1-2; 8 nucleotides agree with TRBD1. The CDR3 sequence is 14 residues long. CDR1 is MDHEN and CDR2 is SYDVKM in the germline V gene. V dropped 3 bases and J dropped 4; count of bases not matched to a gene: 4. CDR3 DNA: TGTGCCAGCAGTTTCGCAGGGGGCTTCTATGGCTACACCTTC. Translated, it gives CASSFAGGFYGYTF.

The J gene is TRBJ2-2, the V gene TRBV30, with TRBD1 identical over 10 bases. Germline V CDR1 and CDR2: GTSNPN, SVGIG (reference sequence). The trim removed 6 bases at V and 7 bases at J, leaving 8 bases unmatched. The CDR3 has 14 amino acids. Written as DNA, the CDR3 is TGTGCCTGTATTGACAGGGGGCAGAGCGGGGAGCTGTTTTTT. Protein: CACIDRGQSGELFF.

The V call is TRBV6-1, the J call TRBJ1-2; D possibly corresponds to TRBD1 (6 bases). Deletions cut 4 bases from V and 3 bases from J, with 15 bases between. CDR1 and CDR2 from the germline V gene are MNHNS and SASEGT. CDR3 size: 15 residues. CDR3 amino acids: CASSVVTGRDYGYTF. As DNA, the CDR3 is TGTGCCAGCAGTGTCGTAACAGGGCGAGACTATGGCTACACCTTC.

The chain is built from TRBV7-2 and TRBJ2-6, with D perhaps matching TRBD2 (5 bases). The CDR3 contains 16 residues. In germline, CDR1 is SGHTA, CDR2 FQGNSA. The V end was cut by 7 bases, the J end by 2 bases, with 15 bases between. The CDR3 loop is CASIPPPGTGANVLTF. In DNA form, the CDR3 reads TGTGCCAGCATCCCCCCGCCGGGGACTGGGGCCAACGTCCTGACTTTC.

J is TRBJ2-1 and V is TRBV7-6, with 7 bases identical to TRBD1. This CDR3 comprises 15 residues. CDR1 is SGHVS and CDR2 is FNYEAQ in the germline V gene. With V trimmed by 5 bases and J by 8 bases, 12 bases remained unmatched. The DNA for the CDR3 is TGTGCCAGCAGCCCGCCACTGACAGGGTGGCATGAGCAGTTCTTC. Translation gives CASSPPLTGWHEQFF. Filled out from reference TRBV7-6 and TRBJ2-1, the complete variable domain reads GAGVSQSPRYKVTKRGQDVALRCDPISGHVSLYWYRQALGQGPEFLTYFNYEAQQDKSGLPNDRFSAERPEGSISTLTIQRTEQRDSAMYRCASSPPLTGWHEQFFGPGTRLTVL.

The chain carries TRBV27 and TRBJ2-1; 11 positions agree with TRBD2. CDR1 is MNHEY, CDR2 SMNVEV, per germline (reference sequence). The CDR3 sequence is 16 residues long. The V gene end was trimmed by 6 bases and the J gene end by 6 bases; junction bases not matched to a gene: 10. The DNA of the CDR3 is TGTGCCAGCAGCAATAGCGGGAGGGAAGGTCTCAATGAGCAGTTCTTC. Protein product: CASSNSGREGLNEQFF.

CDR3 in amino acids: CASSLEQGKDGYTF. DNA for the CDR3: TGCGCCAGCAGCCTGGAACAGGGCAAGGACGGCTACACCTTC. The rearrangement links TRBV5-1 to TRBJ1-2; a weak D match, TRBD1 (6 bases). The CDR3 totals 14 residues. Trimming removed 4 bases at V and 8 bases at J, with 18 bases between. The germline CDR1 and CDR2 sequences are SGHRS and YFSETQ.

The CDR3 bases are TGTGCCAGCAGTCCTTGGACTAGCGGGGGCTCCTACAATGAGCAGTTCTTC. Translation gives CASSPWTSGGSYNEQFF. The gene calls are TRBV27 and TRBJ2-1; TRBD2 matches 13 bases. CDR1 and CDR2 from the germline V gene are MNHEY and SMNVEV (reference sequence). The CDR3 loop spans 17 amino acids. V lost 5 bases, J lost 0 bases, and 4 bases stayed unmatched.